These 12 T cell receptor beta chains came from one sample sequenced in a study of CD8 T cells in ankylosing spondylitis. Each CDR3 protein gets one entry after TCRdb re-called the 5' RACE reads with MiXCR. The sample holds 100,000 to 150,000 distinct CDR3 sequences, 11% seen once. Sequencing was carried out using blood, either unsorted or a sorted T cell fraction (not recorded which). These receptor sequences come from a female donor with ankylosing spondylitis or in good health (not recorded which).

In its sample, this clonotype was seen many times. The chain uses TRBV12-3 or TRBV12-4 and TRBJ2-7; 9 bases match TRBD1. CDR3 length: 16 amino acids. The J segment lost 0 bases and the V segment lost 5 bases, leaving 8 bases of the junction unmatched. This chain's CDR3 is CASSTLPGQGSYEQYF. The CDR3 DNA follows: TGTGCCAGCAGTACCCTGCCGGGACAGGGCTCCTACGAGCAGTACTTC.

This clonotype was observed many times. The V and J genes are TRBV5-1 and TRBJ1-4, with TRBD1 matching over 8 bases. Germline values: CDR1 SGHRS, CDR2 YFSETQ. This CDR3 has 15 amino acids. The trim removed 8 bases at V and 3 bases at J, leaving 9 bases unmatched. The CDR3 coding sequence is TGCGCCAGTCGACAGGGGCCCACATCTAATGAAAAACTGTTTTTT. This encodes CASRQGPTSNEKLFF. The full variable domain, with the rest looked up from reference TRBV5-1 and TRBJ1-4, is KAGVTQTPRYLIKTRGQQVTLSCSPISGHRSVSWYQQTPGQGLQFLFEYFSETQRNKGNFPGRFSGRQFSNSRSEMNVSTLELGDSALYLCASRQGPTSNEKLFFGSGTQLSVL.

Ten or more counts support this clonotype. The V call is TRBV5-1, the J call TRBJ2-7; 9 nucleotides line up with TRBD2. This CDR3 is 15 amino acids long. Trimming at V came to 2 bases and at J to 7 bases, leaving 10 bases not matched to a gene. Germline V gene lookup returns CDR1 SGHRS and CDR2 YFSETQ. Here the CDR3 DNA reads TGCGCCAGCAGCTTCATGACTAGCGGAAAGGGGGAGCAGTACTTC. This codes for CASSFMTSGKGEQYF.

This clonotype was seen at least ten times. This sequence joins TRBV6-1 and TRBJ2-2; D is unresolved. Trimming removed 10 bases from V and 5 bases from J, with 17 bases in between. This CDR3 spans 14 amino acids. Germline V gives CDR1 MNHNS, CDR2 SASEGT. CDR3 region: CATRWGVSTGELFF. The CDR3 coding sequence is TGTGCCACCCGATGGGGTGTTTCAACCGGGGAGCTGTTTTTT.

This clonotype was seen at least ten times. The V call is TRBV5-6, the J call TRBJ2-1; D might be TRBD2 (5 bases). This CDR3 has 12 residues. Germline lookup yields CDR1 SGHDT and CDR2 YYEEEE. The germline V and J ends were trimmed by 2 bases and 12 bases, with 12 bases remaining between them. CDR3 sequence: CASSLRVSGQFF. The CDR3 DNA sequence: TGTGCCAGCAGCTTACGGGTAAGCGGGCAGTTCTTC.

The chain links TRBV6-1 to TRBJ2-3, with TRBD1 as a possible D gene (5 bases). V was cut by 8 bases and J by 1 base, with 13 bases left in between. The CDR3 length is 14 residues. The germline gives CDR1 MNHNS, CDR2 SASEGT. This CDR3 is CASGAIEGTDTQYF. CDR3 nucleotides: TGTGCCAGCGGGGCCATAGAGGGCACAGATACGCAGTATTTT.

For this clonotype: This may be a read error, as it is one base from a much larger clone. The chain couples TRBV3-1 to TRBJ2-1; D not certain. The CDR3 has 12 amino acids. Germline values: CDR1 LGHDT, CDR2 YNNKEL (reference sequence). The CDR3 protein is CTSSQYTKEQFF. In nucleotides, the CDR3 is TGTACCAGCAGCCAGTACACCAAGGAGCAGTTCTTC.

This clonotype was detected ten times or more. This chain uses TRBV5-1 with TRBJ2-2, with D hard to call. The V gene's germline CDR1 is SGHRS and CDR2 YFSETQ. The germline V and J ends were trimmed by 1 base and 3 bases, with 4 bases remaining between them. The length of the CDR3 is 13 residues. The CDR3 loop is CASSLQYTGELFF. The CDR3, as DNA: TGCGCCAGCAGCTTGCAGTACACCGGGGAGCTGTTTTTT.

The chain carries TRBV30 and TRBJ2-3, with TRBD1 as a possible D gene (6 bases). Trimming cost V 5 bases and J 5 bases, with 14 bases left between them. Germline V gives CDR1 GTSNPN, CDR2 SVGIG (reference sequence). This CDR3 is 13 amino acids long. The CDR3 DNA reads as TGTGCCTGGGGTGAGGGGGATATAGATACGCAGTATTTT. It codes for CAWGEGDIDTQYF. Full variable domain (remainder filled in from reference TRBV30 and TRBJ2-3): SQTIHQWPATLVQPVGSPLSLECTVEGTSNPNLYWYRQAAGRGLQLLFYSVGIGQISSEVPQNLSASRPQDRQFILSSKKLLLSDSGFYLCAWGEGDIDTQYFGPGTRLTVL.

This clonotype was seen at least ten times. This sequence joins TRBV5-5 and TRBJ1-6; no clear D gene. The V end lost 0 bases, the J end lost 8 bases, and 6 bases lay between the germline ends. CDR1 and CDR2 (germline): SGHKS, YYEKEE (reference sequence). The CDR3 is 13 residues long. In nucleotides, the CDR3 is TGTGCCAGCAGCTTGGCCTTCGATTCACCCCTCCACTTT. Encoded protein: CASSLAFDSPLHF.

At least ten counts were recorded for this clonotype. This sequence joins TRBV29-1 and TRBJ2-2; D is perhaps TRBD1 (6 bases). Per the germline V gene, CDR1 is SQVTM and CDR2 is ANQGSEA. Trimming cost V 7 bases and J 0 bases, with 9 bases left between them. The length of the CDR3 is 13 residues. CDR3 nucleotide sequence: TGCAGCGCCGGGACACCGAACACCGGGGAGCTGTTTTTT. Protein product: CSAGTPNTGELFF.

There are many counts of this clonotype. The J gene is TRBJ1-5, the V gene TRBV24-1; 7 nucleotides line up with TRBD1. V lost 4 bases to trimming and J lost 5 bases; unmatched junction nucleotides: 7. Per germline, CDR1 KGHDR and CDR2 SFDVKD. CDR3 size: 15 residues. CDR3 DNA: TGTGCCACCAGTGAAACGACAGGGCCCGATCAGCCCCAGCATTTT. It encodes CATSETTGPDQPQHF.